This TCR beta chain was captured in a study of T cell changes during pregnancy in multiple sclerosis (dated 2019 in TCRdb). Concerning the study at large: The study looked at changes in the T cell repertoire across pregnancy in women with multiple sclerosis.

The germline V gene encodes CDR1 LGHNA and CDR2 YNFKEQ. Measured from the cysteine to the phenylalanine, the CDR3 is 15 residues long. The sequence is cut down to CDR3 DNA, 45 bases in frame from base 1. Trimming costs V 3 bases and J 4 bases, and their ends lie 13 bases apart. Library method: the immunoSEQ multiplex PCR assay. Sourced from immuneACCESS, this table was stored by TCRdb with only in-frame sequences that have V and J called. A share of the clones is absent; for the studies checked, an unresolved V gene accounts for under half, and the remainder has no known explanation. This sample has roughly 93,000 clones in its table, and around 92% of those were observed once. In total, the top ten clones hold 2% to 2.5% of the sample. As to this clone: It has no known antigen specificity. Base qualities are not at hand, and no much larger clone is one base apart.

The material sequenced was peripheral blood, taken after pregnancy. This TCR derives from a female donor with multiple sclerosis, enrolled in a pregnancy study. The chain is encoded by TRBV4-2 joined to TRBJ1-5; confidence is insufficient to name the D gene. The CDR3 region has the sequence CASSQLGGRNQPQHF. The bases are TGTGCCAGCAGCCAGCTAGGCGGGAGGAATCAGCCCCAGCATTTT.